The clone carrying this T cell receptor beta chain has a single count. This entry belongs to a study of cytomegalovirus exposure and HLA in healthy donors. Turning to the study itself: Prior work identified under 130 million unique TCR beta sequences in 190 million or so T cells.

The PCR employed 60 Vbeta primers together with 13 Jbeta primers. TCRdb's table, derived via immunoSEQ multiplex PCR, lists solely in-frame clones and lacks some. The sample records around 250,000 clones, approximately 80% being singletons. V was clipped by 7 bases and J by 6 bases, with 16 bases between them. The CDR3 sequence is 14 residues long. The germline gives CDR1 LNHDA, CDR2 SQIVND (reference sequence). This sequence originates from a woman aged 55-75 years in good health and CMV-seropositive. Sequencing was performed on PBMCs. The V call is TRBV19, the J call TRBJ1-5; the D gene is possibly TRBD1 (5 bases). CDR3 DNA: TGTGCCAGTAAAGGTATCAGGGTCGGTCAGCCCCAGCATTTT. The encoded protein is CASKGIRVGQPQHF.